The 5 T cell receptor beta chains given below trace back to one sample, sequenced in a study of shared T cell receptors in the human thymus. The data were produced by immunoSEQ multiplex PCR, yet TCRdb's version contains in-frame clones alone and is incomplete. The sample carries almost 550,000 clones, about 84% recorded once. The sample was also linked to a second study, of human thymus T cells.

Sequencing input: thymocytes. These receptors originate from a boy less than two years old with a congenital heart defect.

The genes are TRBV5-4 and TRBJ2-2; tentative D call: TRBD2 (5 bases). Germline V gives CDR1 SGHNT, CDR2 YYREEE (reference sequence). Trimming left V 0 bases short and J 2 bases short, with 14 bases between. This CDR3 is built from 17 residues. This CDR3 reads CASSLGPHRGNTGELFF. The CDR3 DNA reads TGTGCCAGCAGCTTGGGTCCGCACCGGGGAAACACCGGGGAGCTGTTTTTT.

A single count supports this clone. CDR3 bases: TGTGCCAGCAGTTTTACAGGGTCCGATGAGCAGTTCTTC. It specifies CASSFTGSDEQFF. This chain connects TRBV6-5 to TRBJ2-1, with TRBD1 as a possible D gene (6 bases). V lost 4 bases and J lost 8, with 12 bases in between. The V gene's germline CDR1 is MNHEY and CDR2 SVGAGI. The CDR3 loop spans 13 amino acids.

This chain links TRBV30 with TRBJ1-3, with 9 positions matching TRBD1. The CDR3 runs to 16 residues. The germline CDR1 and CDR2 sequences are GTSNPN and SVGIG (reference sequence). V shed 2 bases, J shed 4 bases, and the junction held 9 bases outside the gene matches. CDR3 sequence: CAWSTRDRVDGNTIYF. The CDR3 nucleotides are TGTGCCTGGAGTACCCGGGACAGGGTAGACGGAAACACCATATATTTT.

The chain has TRBV25-1 and TRBJ2-7, with a possible D match to TRBD1 (6 bases). Germline-derived CDR1 and CDR2 are MGHDK and SYGVNS. The CDR3 spans 14 residues. V was pared by 4 bases and J by 2 bases, with 12 bases between. The chain's CDR3 is CASSAPGDPYEQYF. The CDR3 DNA follows: TGTGCCAGCAGTGCTCCAGGGGACCCCTACGAGCAGTACTTC.

This clone occurred a few times. This chain connects TRBV2 to TRBJ2-7; tentative D call: TRBD1 (6 bases). With 6 bases removed from V and 6 bases from J, the gap between germline ends came to 24 bases. The CDR3 covers 16 residues. Germline CDR1 and CDR2: SNHLY and FYNNEI. The CDR3 DNA sequence: TGTGCCAGCAGAAACAGGGCGGACTCCTCCTATGGCGAGCAGTACTTC. It specifies CASRNRADSSYGEQYF.